This TCR beta chain was found in a study of shared clonotypes between healthy human individuals. Study as a whole: The study used three CD4 naive, three CD4 memory, two CD8 naive and one CD8 memory plate per donor.

This CDR3 contains 12 residues. The V gene end was trimmed by 4 bases and the J gene end by 4 bases; junction bases not matched to a gene: 0. The germline gives CDR1 SGHAT, CDR2 FQNNGV. Notes on this clone: Its antigen is not known. Distinct nucleotide sequences in the sample also encode this CDR3.

CD45RO-negative, CCR7-positively selected cells formed the naive CD8 fraction, excluding terminally differentiated effector memory CD45RA+ cells. The donors, healthy adults who were HIV-negative, had experienced no recent acute infections or vaccinations. Produced via immunoSEQ multiplex PCR; TCRdb's table is partial and in-frame only. The sample carries roughly 2.1 million clones, 85% to 95% recorded once. General study findings and limits: Larger estimated richness was generally recorded for naive subsets relative to memory subsets.

This TCR derives from a man between 18 and 35 years old in good health. Some clones in this sample may be carry-over from other donors' samples. The sample comprised naive CD8+ T cells from PBMCs. V gene TRBV11-2 combines with J gene TRBJ2-7; 8 positions agree with TRBD2. The CDR3 spells CASSSGGYEQYF. CDR3 in DNA: TGTGCCAGCAGCTCGGGGGGGTACGAGCAGTACTTC.